A single sample gave rise to the 32 T cell receptor beta chains below, sequenced in a study of blood T cells in healthy people across ages. The authors ran a second PCR of roughly 6 to 11 cycles using a sample-barcoded 5' primer and a J-beta primer mix. One entry per CDR3 protein results from TCRdb running MiXCR on the 5' RACE reads. Found here are 1.5 million to 2 million distinct CDR3 sequences, roughly 32% of them singletons; the top ten hold about 11%. Material for sequencing was blood. Source of these receptors: a woman younger than 45 in good health.

The chain carries TRBV4-1 and TRBJ2-5; 8 nucleotides line up with TRBD1. CDR3 length equals 15 residues. Germline-derived CDR1 and CDR2 are MGHRA and YSYEKL. J was trimmed by 3 bases and V by 6 bases; bases with no gene match: 9. The CDR3: CASSRQGRREETQYF. Here the CDR3 DNA reads TGCGCCAGCAGTCGACAGGGGAGACGGGAAGAGACCCAGTACTTC.

This chain uses TRBV4-1 with TRBJ2-7; D is perhaps TRBD1 (6 bases). The CDR3 is 16 residues long. Deletions cut 1 base from V and 0 bases from J, with 13 bases between. Per the germline V gene, CDR1 is MGHRA and CDR2 is YSYEKL. CDR3 DNA: TGCGCCAGCAGCCAAGGTAGGGACAATCCCTCCTACGAGCAGTACTTC. Translation: CASSQGRDNPSYEQYF.

V is TRBV28 and J is TRBJ1-2; tentative D call: TRBD1 (5 bases). V lost 6 bases and J lost 6, with 20 bases in between. Germline CDR1 MDHEN, CDR2 SYDVKM. The CDR3 consists of 15 residues. CDR3 residues: CASRTEGQGFHGYTF. In nucleotides, the CDR3 is TGTGCCAGCAGGACGGAGGGGCAGGGATTTCATGGCTACACCTTC.

The chain has TRBV18 and TRBJ1-4; no clear D gene. V was trimmed by 3 bases and J by 0 bases, leaving 11 bases between them. The CDR3 runs 16 residues. From germline, CDR1 is KGHSH and CDR2 LQKENI. CDR3 DNA sequence: TGTGCCAGCTCACCTGAGATACACGCAACTAATGAAAAACTGTTTTTT. It codes for CASSPEIHATNEKLFF. The full variable domain, with the rest looked up from reference TRBV18 and TRBJ1-4, is NAGVMQNPRHLVRRRGQEARLRCSPMKGHSHVYWYRQLPEEGLKFMVYLQKENIIDESGMPKERFSAEFPKEGPSILRIQQVVRGDSAAYFCASSPEIHATNEKLFFGSGTQLSVL.

A word on this clonotype: At one of its ends the junction is not consistent with the germline gene, which may arise from a read error. The chain recombines TRBV11-2 with TRBJ2-3, with D perhaps TRBD1 or TRBD2 (6 bases each). The length of the CDR3 is 14 residues. Germline CDR1 SGHAT, CDR2 FQNNGV. CDR3 residues: CTSSLIGGLQTQYF. In nucleotides, the CDR3 is TGTACCAGCAGCTTAATCGGGGGCCTTCAGACGCAGTATTTT.

V gene TRBV14 combines with J gene TRBJ2-5, with D possibly matching TRBD2 (6 bases). Germline loops: CDR1 SGHDN, CDR2 FVKESK. The V gene lost 2 bases and the J gene lost 5 bases, with 21 bases spanning the gap. There are 17 residues in the CDR3. CDR3 sequence (DNA): TGTGCCAGCAGCCAATTGCTAGGAAGGGGAGGTGCGGAGACCCAGTACTTC. Translating gives CASSQLLGRGGAETQYF.

The gene calls are TRBV7-9 and TRBJ1-5; TRBD1 might be the D (5 bases). The CDR3 consists of 17 residues. Trimming shortened V by 9 bases and J by 1 base, and 22 bases separated the two germline ends. The V gene's germline CDR1 is SEHNR and CDR2 FQNEAQ (reference sequence). The CDR3 bases are TGTGCCAGGGCCTCGGACGGGGCGGGGGACAGCAATCAGCCCCAGCATTTT. It specifies CARASDGAGDSNQPQHF.

The sample holds a few counts of this clonotype. CDR3 nucleotides: TGCAGCGTTTACGATACCGGGGACAGGGGGCAGGATGGCTACACCTTC. Residues: CSVYDTGDRGQDGYTF. This chain uses TRBV29-1 with TRBJ1-2, with 12 bases lining up with TRBD1. V dropped 5 bases and J dropped 6; count of bases not matched to a gene: 13. Germline-derived CDR1 and CDR2 are SQVTM and ANQGSEA. This CDR3 has 16 residues.

J is TRBJ1-4 and V is TRBV5-1; D not certain. Trimming took 2 bases from V and 13 from J, leaving 9 bases between them. Germline loops: CDR1 SGHRS, CDR2 YFSETQ. CDR3 length: 11 amino acids. The DNA for the CDR3 is TGCGCCAGCAGCTTCGGCAAGGGACTGTTTTTT. As protein: CASSFGKGLFF.

This clonotype has just one count. One junction end does not reproduce the germline sequence, and a read error may be involved. The rearrangement uses TRBV27 and TRBJ1-5, with TRBD1 identical over 10 bases. CDR3 length: 16 amino acids. Germline loops: CDR1 MNHEY, CDR2 SMNVEV (reference sequence). CDR3 loop: CACSSRDRGREQPQHF. The CDR3 nucleotides are TGTGCCTGCAGTTCCCGGGACAGGGGACGGGAACAGCCCCAGCATTTT.

This chain links TRBV20-1 with TRBJ2-5, with a possible D match to TRBD2 (5 bases). The J call is in doubt because the DNA end fits TRBJ2-7 better. The CDR3 sequence is 14 residues long. Per the germline V gene, CDR1 is DFQATT and CDR2 is SNEGSKA (reference sequence). The CDR3 DNA is TGCAGTGCTAGCCCTCCGGGGATCGGTTACGAGCAGTACTTC. This encodes CSASPPGIGYEQYF.

This clonotype has a count of ten or more. The chain recombines TRBV9 with TRBJ2-3; D not resolved. Germline-derived CDR1 and CDR2 are SGDLS and YYNGEE. CDR3 length equals 14 residues. V dropped 2 bases and J dropped 0 bases, with 7 bases sitting between them. The CDR3 DNA reads TGTGCCAGCAGCGTGGGTAGCAGCACAGATACGCAGTATTTT. Protein: CASSVGSSTDTQYF.

This sequence joins TRBV20-1 and TRBJ1-4; D call uncertain. The germline V and J ends were trimmed by 3 bases and 5 bases, with 7 bases remaining between them. Per germline, CDR1 DFQATT and CDR2 SNEGSKA (reference sequence). This CDR3 is built from 12 residues. The CDR3 DNA is TGCAGTGCTAGTCGACCCAATGAAAAACTGTTTTTT. Protein: CSASRPNEKLFF.

Notes on this clonotype: The DNA is omitted, as the CDR3 cannot be located on it reliably, and the CDR3 follows TCRdb's listing. The chain combines TRBV29-1 with TRBJ1-2. The CDR3 is 12 residues long, counting both termini. In germline, CDR1 is SQVTM, CDR2 ANQGSEA. CDR3 protein: CSVDRKGYGCTF.

This rearrangement joins TRBV3-1 to TRBJ1-4; D call uncertain. The ends were cut back, 0 bases at V and 7 bases at J, with 24 bases in the middle. The CDR3 is 19 amino acids. CDR1 and CDR2 from the germline V gene are LGHDT and YNNKEL (reference sequence). CDR3 amino acids: CASSQDSSEAHDSSEKLFF. In nucleotides, the CDR3 is TGTGCCAGCAGCCAAGATTCTAGTGAGGCTCACGATTCATCTGAAAAACTGTTTTTT.

The gene calls are TRBV20-1 and TRBJ2-7, with 7 nucleotides matching TRBD2. CDR3 length equals 14 residues. Germline lookup yields CDR1 DFQATT and CDR2 SNEGSKA (reference sequence). J lost 3 bases, V lost 4 bases, and 9 bases had no gene match. In DNA form, the CDR3 reads TGCAGTGCTAACCCCATAGGGAGGGTCTACGAGCAGTACTTC. Translating gives CSANPIGRVYEQYF.

This clonotype has just a few counts. V is TRBV6-1 and J is TRBJ1-2; weak D call: TRBD1 (5 bases). Germline V CDR1 and CDR2: MNHNS, SASEGT. CDR3 length equals 14 residues. Between the trimmed V and J ends, which lost 6 bases and 2 bases, there was a span of 13 bases. Written as DNA, the CDR3 is TGTGCCAGCAGCTACCCCCGGGACAACTATGGCTACACCTTC. Amino acids: CASSYPRDNYGYTF.

This chain joins TRBV2 and TRBJ1-1; no clear D gene. The CDR3 is 11 amino acids. Germline CDR1 SNHLY, CDR2 FYNNEI. Trimming removed 9 bases at V and 5 bases at J, with 10 bases between. CDR3 sequence (DNA): TGTGCCAGTGCCCCGGGGACTGAAGCTTTCTTT. This translates into CASAPGTEAFF.

This clonotype appeared once. One end of the junction varies from germline; a read error may be responsible. V and J are TRBV5-5 and TRBJ2-3; 16 bases line up with TRBD2. Germline loops: CDR1 SGHKS, CDR2 YYEKEE (reference sequence). CDR3 length equals 17 residues. The CDR3 reads CACSSGTSGGALDTQYF. The CDR3, as DNA: TGTGCCTGCAGTTCCGGGACTAGCGGGGGGGCCTTAGATACGCAGTATTTT.

This clonotype came up a few times. V usage is TRBV5-5 and J usage is TRBJ1-1; a weak D match, TRBD1 (5 bases). Trimming shortened V by 3 bases and J by 3 bases, and 21 bases separated the two germline ends. The CDR3 sequence is 17 residues long. CDR1 is SGHKS and CDR2 is YYEKEE in the germline V gene (reference sequence). CDR3 in amino acids: CASSSGRIGMGDTEAFF. The DNA for the CDR3 is TGTGCCAGCAGCTCAGGAAGGATAGGGATGGGGGACACTGAAGCTTTCTTT. Supplemented by reference TRBV5-5 and TRBJ1-1, the full variable domain reads DAGVTQSPTHLIKTRGQQVTLRCSPISGHKSVSWYQQVLGQGPQFIFQYYEKEERGRGNFPDRFSARQFPNYSSELNVNALLLGDSALYLCASSSGRIGMGDTEAFFGQGTRLTVV.

The chain is built from TRBV9 and TRBJ2-7; TRBD1 aligns across 10 bases. The germline V gene has CDR1 SGDLS and CDR2 YYNGEE. The V gene end was trimmed by 3 bases and the J gene end by 2 bases; junction bases not matched to a gene: 11. This CDR3 region has 17 residues. CDR3 sequence (DNA): TGTGCCAGCAGCGCACTTCCGGGACAGGGGTTGACCTACGAGCAGTACTTC. Translated, it gives CASSALPGQGLTYEQYF. The full variable domain, with the rest looked up from reference TRBV9 and TRBJ2-7, is DSGVTQTPKHLITATGQRVTLRCSPRSGDLSVYWYQQSLDQGLQFLIQYYNGEERAKGNILERFSAQQFPDLHSELNLSSLELGDSALYFCASSALPGQGLTYEQYFGPGTRLTVT.

The genes are TRBV2 and TRBJ2-7, with TRBD2 matching 8 bases. The V and J ends lost 3 bases and 5 bases, in that order; junction bases with no gene match: 6. Germline V CDR1 and CDR2: SNHLY, FYNNEI. CDR3 length: 14 residues. The CDR3 loop is CASSEGTSSHEQYF. The CDR3 DNA is TGTGCCAGCAGTGAGGGGACTAGTTCCCACGAGCAGTACTTC. The full variable domain, rest sourced from reference TRBV2 and TRBJ2-7, is EPEVTQTPSHQVTQMGQEVILRCVPISNHLYFYWYRQILGQKVEFLVSFYNNEISEKSEIFDDQFSVERPDGSNFTLKIRSTKLEDSAMYFCASSEGTSSHEQYFGPGTRLTVT.

The table lists this clonotype with many counts. The V call is TRBV20-1, the J call TRBJ2-5, with no clear D. The V end lost 3 bases, the J end lost 4 bases, and 9 bases lay between the germline ends. The CDR3 length is 12 residues. CDR1 and CDR2 (germline): DFQATT, SNEGSKA (reference sequence). The CDR3 coding sequence is TGCAGTGCTAGTTCCCAACGAGAGACCCAGTACTTC. This gives the protein CSASSQRETQYF.

Comments on this clonotype: The conserved phenylalanine or tryptophan normally closing the CDR3 is absent here, so this likely arose from a read error. The CDR3 nucleotides are TGTGCCAGCAGCTTAAGGCGGGGTAGCACAGATACGCAGTATCTT. Amino acids: CASSLRRGSTDTQYL. V and J are TRBV11-2 and TRBJ2-3, with D possibly matching TRBD2 (6 bases). The CDR3 length is 15 residues. The germline CDR1 and CDR2 sequences are SGHAT and FQNNGV. V lost 2 bases and J lost 0, with 9 bases in between.

This clonotype was recorded a few times. The chain carries TRBV20-1 and TRBJ2-7; 11 nucleotides match TRBD2. Germline V lookup: CDR1 DFQATT, CDR2 SNEGSKA (reference sequence). There are 13 residues in the CDR3. V lost 6 bases and J lost 3; bases outside the gene matches: 4. This CDR3 is CSAGLADHYEQYF. CDR3 nucleotides: TGCAGTGCGGGACTAGCGGACCACTACGAGCAGTACTTC.

This clonotype was counted once. A read error is possible here, since a much larger clone lies one base away. The chain links TRBV4-1 to TRBJ2-7, with 8 bases identical to TRBD2. Germline V gene data show CDR1 as MGHRA and CDR2 as YSYEKL. This CDR3 is built from 15 residues. The CDR3 is CVSSQGRGGGLEQYF. CDR3 in DNA: TGCGTCAGCAGCCAAGGAAGGGGCGGGGGGCTCGAGCAGTACTTC.

The gene calls are TRBV7-3 and TRBJ2-4; D uncertain. The DNA matches TRBJ2-7 better at its end, which makes the J call doubtful. The CDR3 has 11 amino acids. CDR1 is SGHTA and CDR2 is FQGTGA in the germline V gene. In DNA, the CDR3 is TGTGCCGGCAACTTAAGGAACGAGCAGTACTTC. This codes for CAGNLRNEQYF.

About this clonotype: A single base separates this from a much larger clone, so it may be a read error. This chain uses TRBV20-1 with TRBJ2-1; D is unclear. CDR3 size: 13 residues. The germline gives CDR1 DFQATT, CDR2 SNEGSKA (reference sequence). CDR3 region: CGARPTDYNEQFF. The CDR3 DNA sequence: TGCGGTGCTAGACCTACCGACTACAATGAGCAGTTCTTC.

The V call is TRBV30, the J call TRBJ2-5; TRBD2 matches 8 bases. The germline V gene encodes CDR1 GTSNPN and CDR2 SVGIG (reference sequence). There are 14 residues in the CDR3. V trimming: 4 bases; J trimming: 11 bases; junction bases outside the gene matches: 15. The chain's CDR3 is CAWTWNGGVYEQYF. The CDR3 bases are TGTGCCTGGACATGGAACGGGGGGGTATATGAGCAGTACTTC.

The gene calls are TRBV12-3 or TRBV12-4 and TRBJ1-5; D call uncertain. The CDR3 is 15 residues long. Trimming removed 4 bases at V and 4 bases at J, with 14 bases between. CDR3 sequence: CASSYSGPSNQPQHF. CDR3 coding DNA: TGTGCCAGCAGTTACTCCGGGCCGTCTAATCAGCCCCAGCATTTT.

There are many counts of this clonotype. J is TRBJ2-7 and V is TRBV28; 8 nucleotides align to TRBD1. V trimming: 6 bases; J trimming: 9 bases; junction bases outside the gene matches: 13. The CDR3 is made up of 14 amino acids. From germline, CDR1 is MDHEN and CDR2 SYDVKM. The CDR3 nucleotides read TGTGCCAGCAGCTCCCTCGACCCAGGGGGCGCGCAGTACTTC. Translating it yields CASSSLDPGGAQYF.

V is TRBV4-2 and J is TRBJ1-2; TRBD1 aligns across 10 bases. CDR1 and CDR2 from the germline V gene are LGHNA and YNFKEQ. V trimming: 2 bases; J trimming: 8 bases; junction bases outside the gene matches: 11. The CDR3 sequence is 16 residues long. The CDR3 DNA reads TGTGCCAGCAGCCAATTATCCGGGACAGGGGTAGGCGGCTACACCTTC. It translates to CASSQLSGTGVGGYTF.